The 5 T cell receptor beta chains below were found in one sample sequenced in a study of control samples from healthy donors and cancer patients. Some clones are missing from TCRdb's copy, which holds only in-frame ones; the method was immunoSEQ multiplex PCR. The sample consists of under 110,000 clones, roughly 89% of them appearing once. What was sequenced was blood. These TCRs come from a man in his thirties or forties in good health.

The chain employs TRBV7-2 and TRBJ2-3; D tentatively reads TRBD1 or TRBD2 (6 bases each). This CDR3 has 15 residues. Looked up from germline, CDR1 is SGHTA and CDR2 is FQGNSA. V was trimmed by 5 bases and J by 3 bases, leaving 15 bases between them. The CDR3 region has the DNA TGTGCCAGCAGCCCAAGGAGGGGGAGGACAGATACGCAGTATTTT. It yields the protein CASSPRRGRTDTQYF.

The chain combines TRBV28 with TRBJ1-2, with no clear D. CDR3 length equals 15 residues. Between the trimmed V and J ends, which lost 5 bases and 0 bases, there was a span of 13 bases. Germline CDR1 is MDHEN and CDR2 is SYDVKM. The CDR3 loop is CASSMYRAANYGYTF. CDR3 nucleotides: TGTGCCAGCAGTATGTACAGAGCTGCTAACTATGGCTACACCTTC.

This chain connects TRBV29-1 to TRBJ2-2; D remains ambiguous. The germline V gene encodes CDR1 SQVTM and CDR2 ANQGSEA. The CDR3 sequence is 13 residues long. Trimming left V 7 bases short and J 4 bases short, with 13 bases between. In nucleotides, the CDR3 is TGCAGCGGTAGGGTCCTAACCACCGGGGAGCTGTTTTTT. Protein: CSGRVLTTGELFF.

This clone has only one observation. The rearrangement joins TRBV3-1 (or the pseudogene TRBV3-2) to TRBJ2-1, with TRBD2 matching over 7 bases. The CDR3 runs 16 residues. Germline V gives CDR1 LGHDT, CDR2 YNNKEL (reference sequence). V trimming: 4 bases; J trimming: 8 bases; junction bases outside the gene matches: 14. This CDR3 is CASSLQLGTTVDEQFF. The CDR3 region has the DNA TGTGCCAGCAGCCTTCAACTCGGGACTACCGTGGATGAGCAGTTCTTC.

The chain joins TRBV7-7 to TRBJ2-1; weak D call: TRBD1 (6 bases). CDR1 and CDR2 from the germline V gene are SSHAT and FNYEAQ (reference sequence). V shed 3 bases and J shed 8 bases, with 17 bases lying between them. There are 15 residues in the CDR3. CDR3: CASSLRSGAFDEQFF. In nucleotides, the CDR3 is TGTGCCAGCAGCTTGAGGTCAGGGGCGTTCGATGAGCAGTTCTTC.